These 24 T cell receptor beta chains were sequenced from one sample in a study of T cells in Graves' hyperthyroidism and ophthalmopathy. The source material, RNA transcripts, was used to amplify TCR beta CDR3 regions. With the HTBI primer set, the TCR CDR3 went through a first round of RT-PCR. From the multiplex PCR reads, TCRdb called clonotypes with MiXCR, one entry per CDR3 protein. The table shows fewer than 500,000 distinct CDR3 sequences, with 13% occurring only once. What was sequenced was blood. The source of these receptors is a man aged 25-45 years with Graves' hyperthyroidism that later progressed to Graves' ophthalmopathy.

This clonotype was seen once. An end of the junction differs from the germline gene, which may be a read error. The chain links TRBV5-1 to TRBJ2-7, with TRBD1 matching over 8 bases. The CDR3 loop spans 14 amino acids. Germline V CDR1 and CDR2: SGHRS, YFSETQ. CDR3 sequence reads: CASSSPRQGSEQYF. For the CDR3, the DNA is TGTGCCAGCAGCTCCCCCAGACAGGGGTCCGAGCAGTACTTC. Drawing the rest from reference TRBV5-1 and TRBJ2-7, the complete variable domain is KAGVTQTPRYLIKTRGQQVTLSCSPISGHRSVSWYQQTPGQGLQFLFEYFSETQRNKGNFPGRFSGRQFSNSRSEMNVSTLELGDSALYLCASSSPRQGSEQYFGPGTRLTVT.

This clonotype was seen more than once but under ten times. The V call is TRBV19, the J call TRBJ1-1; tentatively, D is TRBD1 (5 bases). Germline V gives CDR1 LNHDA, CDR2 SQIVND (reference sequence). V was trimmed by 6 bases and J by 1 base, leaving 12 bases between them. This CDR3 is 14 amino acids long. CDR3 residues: CASSRALGNTEAFF. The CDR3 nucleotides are TGTGCCAGTAGCAGGGCATTGGGGAACACTGAAGCTTTCTTT.

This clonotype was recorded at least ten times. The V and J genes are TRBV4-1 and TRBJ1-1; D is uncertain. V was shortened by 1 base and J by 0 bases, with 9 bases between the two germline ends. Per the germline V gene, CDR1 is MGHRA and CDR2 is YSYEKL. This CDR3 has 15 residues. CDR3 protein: CASSQVASMNTEAFF. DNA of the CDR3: TGCGCCAGCAGCCAAGTGGCCAGCATGAACACTGAAGCTTTCTTT.

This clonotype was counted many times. CDR3 region: CASSLGTATEAFF. The CDR3, as DNA: TGTGCCAGCAGTTTAGGGACAGCCACTGAAGCTTTCTTT. The chain combines TRBV28 with TRBJ1-1, with 7 bases lining up with TRBD1. The germline V gene encodes CDR1 MDHEN and CDR2 SYDVKM. Trimming removed 2 bases from V and 4 bases from J; junction bases left unmatched: 1. The CDR3 contains 13 residues.

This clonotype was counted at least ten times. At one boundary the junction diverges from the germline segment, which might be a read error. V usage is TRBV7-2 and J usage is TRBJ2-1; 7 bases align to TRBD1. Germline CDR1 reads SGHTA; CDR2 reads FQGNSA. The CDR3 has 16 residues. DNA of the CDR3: TGTGCCAGCATCTTAGGACAGGCGGATTCCTACAATGAGCAGTTCTTC. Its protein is CASILGQADSYNEQFF.

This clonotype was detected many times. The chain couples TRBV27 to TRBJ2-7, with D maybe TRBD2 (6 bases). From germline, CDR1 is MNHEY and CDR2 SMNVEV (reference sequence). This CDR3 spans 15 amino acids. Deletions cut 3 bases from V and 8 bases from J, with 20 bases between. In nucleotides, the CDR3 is TGTGCCAGCAGTTTCACCGGGACTGGCGTTGTCAAGCAGTACTTC. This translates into CASSFTGTGVVKQYF.

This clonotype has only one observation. CDR3 nucleotide sequence: TGTGCCAGCTCCCCATGGGGGGGCCTGAGGGTCAATGAGCAGTTCTTC. This gives the protein CASSPWGGLRVNEQFF. V usage is TRBV7-9 and J usage is TRBJ2-1; D might be TRBD2 (7 bases). Per germline, CDR1 SEHNR and CDR2 FQNEAQ (reference sequence). Trimming stripped 8 bases from V and 6 bases from J, with 23 bases between. CDR3 length: 16 residues. Looking up the rest from reference TRBV7-9 and TRBJ2-1 gives the full variable domain: DTGVSQNPRHKITKRGQNVTFRCDPISEHNRLYWYRQTLGQGPEFLTYFQNEAQLEKSRLLSDRFSAERPKGSFSTLEIQRTEQGDSAMYLCASSPWGGLRVNEQFFGPGTRLTVL.

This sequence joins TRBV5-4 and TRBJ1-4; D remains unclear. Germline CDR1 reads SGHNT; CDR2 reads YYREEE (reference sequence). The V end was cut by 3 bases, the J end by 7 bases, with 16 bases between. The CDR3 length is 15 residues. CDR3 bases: TGTGCCAGCAGCTATCCGGGCCAAGGGCCTGAAAAACTGTTTTTT. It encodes CASSYPGQGPEKLFF.

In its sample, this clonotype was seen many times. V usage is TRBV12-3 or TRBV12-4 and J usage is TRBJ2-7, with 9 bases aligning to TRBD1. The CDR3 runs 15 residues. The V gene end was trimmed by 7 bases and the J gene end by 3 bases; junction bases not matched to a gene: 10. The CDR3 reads CASTSGPDRGYEQYF. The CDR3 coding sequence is TGTGCCAGCACATCGGGTCCGGACAGGGGCTACGAGCAGTACTTC.

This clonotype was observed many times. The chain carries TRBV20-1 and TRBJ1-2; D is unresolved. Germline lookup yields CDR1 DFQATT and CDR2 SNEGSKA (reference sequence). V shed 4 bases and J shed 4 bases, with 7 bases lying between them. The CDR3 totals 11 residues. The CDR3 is CSAIVGYGYTF. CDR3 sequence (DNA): TGCAGTGCTATAGTAGGCTATGGCTACACCTTC.

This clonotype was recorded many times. In DNA form, the CDR3 reads TGCGCCAGCAGAAGGACAGGGGACTACGAGCAGTACTTC. It codes for CASRRTGDYEQYF. V and J are TRBV5-1 and TRBJ2-7; 9 positions agree with TRBD1. Germline trimming cut 5 bases from V and 3 bases from J; bases unmatched to any gene: 3. Germline lookup yields CDR1 SGHRS and CDR2 YFSETQ. This CDR3 has 13 residues.

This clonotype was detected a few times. The CDR3 sequence is CASSPPGGQGAQGGSPLHF. The DNA for the CDR3 is TGCGCCAGCAGCCCCCCCGGTGGGCAGGGGGCGCAAGGAGGCTCACCCCTCCACTTT. The chain couples TRBV5-1 to TRBJ1-6; 8 positions agree with TRBD1. Germline trimming cut 4 bases from V and 10 bases from J; bases unmatched to any gene: 22. The CDR3 length is 19 residues. The germline V gene has CDR1 SGHRS and CDR2 YFSETQ. Based on the CDR3 plus reference TRBV5-1 and TRBJ1-6, the full variable domain is KAGVTQTPRYLIKTRGQQVTLSCSPISGHRSVSWYQQTPGQGLQFLFEYFSETQRNKGNFPGRFSGRQFSNSRSEMNVSTLELGDSALYLCASSPPGGQGAQGGSPLHFGNGTRLTVT.

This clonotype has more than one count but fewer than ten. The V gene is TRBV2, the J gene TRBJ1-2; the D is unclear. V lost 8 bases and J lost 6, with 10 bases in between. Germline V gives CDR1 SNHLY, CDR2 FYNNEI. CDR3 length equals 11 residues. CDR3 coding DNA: TGTGCCAGCCCTGAAGGGAATGGCTACACCTTC. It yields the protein CASPEGNGYTF.

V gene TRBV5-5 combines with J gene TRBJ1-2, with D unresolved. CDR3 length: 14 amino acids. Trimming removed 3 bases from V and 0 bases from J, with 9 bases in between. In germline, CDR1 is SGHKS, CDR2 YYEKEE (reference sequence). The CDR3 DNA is TGTGCCAGCAGCTCCGGGTCCGCTAACTATGGCTACACCTTC. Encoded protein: CASSSGSANYGYTF.

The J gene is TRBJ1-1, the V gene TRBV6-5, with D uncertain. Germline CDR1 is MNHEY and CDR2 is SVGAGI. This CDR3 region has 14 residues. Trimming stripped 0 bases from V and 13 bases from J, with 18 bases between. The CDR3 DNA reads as TGTGCCAGCAGTTACTCGACGGCACGGATTACGTTTTTCTTT. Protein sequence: CASSYSTARITFFF.

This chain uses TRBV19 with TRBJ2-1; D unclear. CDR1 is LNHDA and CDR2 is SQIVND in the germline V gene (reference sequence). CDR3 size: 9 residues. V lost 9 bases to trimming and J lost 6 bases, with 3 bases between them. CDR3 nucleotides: TGTGCCAGACGCAATGAGCAGTTCTTC. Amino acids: CARRNEQFF.

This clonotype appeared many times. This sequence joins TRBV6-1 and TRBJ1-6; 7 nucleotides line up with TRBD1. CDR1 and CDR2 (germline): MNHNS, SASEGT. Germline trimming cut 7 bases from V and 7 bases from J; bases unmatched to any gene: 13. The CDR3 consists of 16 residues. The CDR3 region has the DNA TGTGCCAGCACCCCCTTCGGAGCAGGGGGAAATTCACCCCTCCACTTT. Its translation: CASTPFGAGGNSPLHF.

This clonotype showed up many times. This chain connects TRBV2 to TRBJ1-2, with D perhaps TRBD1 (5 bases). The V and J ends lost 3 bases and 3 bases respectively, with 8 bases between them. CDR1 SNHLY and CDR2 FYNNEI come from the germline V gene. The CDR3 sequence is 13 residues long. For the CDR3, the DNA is TGTGCCAGCAGTGACGACAGTCACTATGGCTACACCTTC. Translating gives CASSDDSHYGYTF.

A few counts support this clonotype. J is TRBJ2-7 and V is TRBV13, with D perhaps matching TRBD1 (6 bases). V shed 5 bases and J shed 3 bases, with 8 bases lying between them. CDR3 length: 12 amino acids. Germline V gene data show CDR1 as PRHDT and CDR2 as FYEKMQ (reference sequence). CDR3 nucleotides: TGTGCCAGCAGCAAGGACAGCTACGAGCAGTACTTC. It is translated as CASSKDSYEQYF. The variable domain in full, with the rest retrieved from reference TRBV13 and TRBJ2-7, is AAGVIQSPRHLIKEKRETATLKCYPIPRHDTVYWYQQGPGQDPQFLISFYEKMQSDKGSIPDRFSAQQFSDYHSELNMSSLELGDSALYFCASSKDSYEQYFGPGTRLTVT.

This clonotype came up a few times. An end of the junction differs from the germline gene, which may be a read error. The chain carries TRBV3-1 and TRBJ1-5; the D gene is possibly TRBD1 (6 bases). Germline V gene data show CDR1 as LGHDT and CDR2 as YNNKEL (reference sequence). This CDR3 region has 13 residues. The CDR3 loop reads CASSLTGKQPQHF. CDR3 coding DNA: TGTGCCAGCAGCCTGACAGGCAAGCAGCCCCAGCATTTT. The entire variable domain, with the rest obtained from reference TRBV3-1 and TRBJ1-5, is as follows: DTAVSQTPKYLVTQMGNDKSIKCEQNLGHDTMYWYKQDSKKFLKIMFSYNNKELIINETVPNRFSPKSPDKAHLNLHINSLELGDSAVYFCASSLTGKQPQHFGDGTRLSIL.

CDR3 in DNA: TGTGCCAGCAGCCAAGAGCGAAACGGGCACGGGGAGCTGTTTTTT. Translated: CASSQERNGHGELFF. The chain employs TRBV12-3 or TRBV12-4 and TRBJ2-2; D is ambiguous. The CDR3 has 15 residues. V lost 6 bases to trimming and J lost 7 bases, with 18 bases between them.

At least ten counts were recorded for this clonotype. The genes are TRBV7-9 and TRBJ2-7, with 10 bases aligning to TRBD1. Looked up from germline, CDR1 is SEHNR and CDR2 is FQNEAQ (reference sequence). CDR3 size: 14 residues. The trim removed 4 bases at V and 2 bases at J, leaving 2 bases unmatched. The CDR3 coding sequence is TGTGCCAGCAGCTCGACAGGGGGCACCTACGAGCAGTACTTC. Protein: CASSSTGGTYEQYF.

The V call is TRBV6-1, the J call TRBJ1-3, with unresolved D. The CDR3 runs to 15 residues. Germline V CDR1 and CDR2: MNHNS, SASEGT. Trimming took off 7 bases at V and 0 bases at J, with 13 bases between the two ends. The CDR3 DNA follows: TGTGCCAGCAATATCGACGCCTCCTCTGGAAACACCATATATTTT. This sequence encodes CASNIDASSGNTIYF.

The CDR3 DNA sequence: TGTGCCAGCAGCCCCCCCGGCATAAGCACAGATACGCAGTATTTT. The encoded protein is CASSPPGISTDTQYF. The rearrangement joins TRBV9 to TRBJ2-3, with unresolved D. The germline V gene has CDR1 SGDLS and CDR2 YYNGEE. The CDR3 sequence is 15 residues long. V lost 4 bases and J 0 bases, leaving 12 bases between the germline ends.